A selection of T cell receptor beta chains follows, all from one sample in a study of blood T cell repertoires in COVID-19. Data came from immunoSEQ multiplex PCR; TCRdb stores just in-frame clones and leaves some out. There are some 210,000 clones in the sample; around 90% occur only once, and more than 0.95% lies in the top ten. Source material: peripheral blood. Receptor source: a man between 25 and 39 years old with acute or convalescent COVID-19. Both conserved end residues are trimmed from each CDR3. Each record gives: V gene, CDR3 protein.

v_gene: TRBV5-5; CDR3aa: ASSFVGGSYEQY
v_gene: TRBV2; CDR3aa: ASSAVRGNGYT
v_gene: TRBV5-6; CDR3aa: ASSRRQSSYNEQF
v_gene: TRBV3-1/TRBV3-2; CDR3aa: ASSQVRRKEQY
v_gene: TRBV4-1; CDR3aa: ASSPSGQGSTIQY
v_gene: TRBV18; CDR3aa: ASSPTGNQPQH
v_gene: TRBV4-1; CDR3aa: ASSLPGQGGAEAF
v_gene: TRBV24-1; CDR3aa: ATSDSDSSYSNQPQH
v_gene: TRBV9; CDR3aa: ASRGAQETQY
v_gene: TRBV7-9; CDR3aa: ASSPTRGEQY
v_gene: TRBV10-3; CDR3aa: AIRDSSNSPLH
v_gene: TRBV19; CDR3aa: ASSIKPGQGRETQY
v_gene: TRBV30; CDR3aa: AWNPPAAGKLF
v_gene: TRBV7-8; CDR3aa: ASSYVSGNNEQY
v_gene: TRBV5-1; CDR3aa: ASSLGTGGAETQY
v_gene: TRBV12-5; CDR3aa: ASGGGLAGEETQY
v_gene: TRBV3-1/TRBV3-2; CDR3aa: ASSQDRPSGGLHNEQF
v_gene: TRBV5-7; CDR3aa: AIPLGGRPILYSNQPQH
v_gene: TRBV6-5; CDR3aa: ASSLRQGNYEQY
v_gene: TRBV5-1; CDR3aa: ASSKGVASSTDTQY
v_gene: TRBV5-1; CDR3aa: ASSETSRSYEQY
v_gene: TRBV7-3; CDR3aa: ASSPRLAGHYEQY
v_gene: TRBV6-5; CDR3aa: ASSHRDRGSEKLF
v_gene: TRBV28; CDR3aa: ASSLSDSLNTIY
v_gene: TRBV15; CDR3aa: ANGKKQALNTGELF
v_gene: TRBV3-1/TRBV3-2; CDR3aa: ASSLTGPNYGYT
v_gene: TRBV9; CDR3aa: ASSPLSISYGYT
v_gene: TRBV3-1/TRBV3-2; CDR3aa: ASSQGLPLWPEQY